This T cell receptor (beta chain) stems from a study of T cells after yellow fever vaccination. Findings of the study overall: A secondary response was less intense yet reached its peak sooner, at day 5 versus 15. Shared CD4/CD8 clonotypes were a small share, likely from convergent recombination. Abundant clonotypes from the bulk population could have been carried over as contaminants into FACS-sorted repertoires.

V lost 3 bases, J lost 0 bases, and 12 bases lay in between. CDR3 size: 15 residues. The study made its TCR cDNA through 5'RACE template switching. That step introduced a universal primer site along with UMIs. TCRdb re-derived calls from the 5' RACE reads in MiXCR, one entry per CDR3 protein. Of 300,000 or so distinct CDR3 sequences listed, roughly 13% are singletons. With respect to this clonotype: The antigen remains undetermined.

The V and J genes are TRBV12-3 or TRBV12-4 and TRBJ2-7; tentative D call: TRBD1 (5 bases). The sequence was collected from a man aged 30 to 39 who received the YFV17D yellow fever vaccine. This specimen was CD4+ T cells sorted from PBMCs, taken 45 days after the yellow fever booster vaccination. The CDR3 DNA is TGTGCCAGCAGTTTCGGACATCAAGTCTCCTACGAGCAGTACTTC. Its protein is CASSFGHQVSYEQYF.